This T cell receptor (beta chain) was captured in a study of CXCR3-negative and CXCR3-positive naive CD8 T cells. Study summary: The TRB read total, about 130 million, broke down to about 1.5 +/- 0.3 million reads per library.

Through 5' RACE with UMI labels, the TRB cDNA libraries were prepared. Each CDR3 protein gets one entry in TCRdb, which reprocessed the 5' RACE reads and gives no DNA. This sample's table has fewer than 90,000 distinct CDR3 sequences. CDR1 is DFQATT, CDR2 SNEGSKA, per germline (reference sequence). The CDR3 totals 11 residues. The chain has TRBV20-1 and TRBJ2-1; there is no DNA to check the TCRdb D call of TRBD1. Input material: naive CXCR3- CD8+ T cells from blood. Specified subset: CD45RO-CCR7+CD27+CD95- naive CD8+ T cells lacking CXCR3 (TNR3-). The sequence was collected from a human donor in good health. Some clones in this sample may be carry-over from other donors' samples. The CDR3 here is CSARWGNEQFF.